This T cell receptor beta chain originates from a study of cytomegalovirus exposure and HLA in healthy donors. Note on this clone: Its antigen is unknown. Its ends do not fully match the called genes, so a read error is possible.

PCR primers comprised 60 Vbeta and 13 Jbeta primers. Here immunoSEQ multiplex PCR was the method, and the copy in TCRdb shows in-frame clones only, minus some. The sample contains 190,000 or so clones, 80% of which appear only once. Study findings and constraints: The study carried out a later analysis of TCR beta sequences. It associated 15,000 to 20,000 of them with specific HLA alleles at a false discovery rate of 0.05.

Germline V CDR1 and CDR2: SSHAT, FNYEAQ (reference sequence). The CDR3 totals 16 residues. This sequence was found in a boy aged 10-17 years in good health and CMV-seronegative. The sample was PBMCs. The chain has TRBV7-7 and TRBJ2-5; 13 nucleotides match TRBD2. For the CDR3, the DNA is TGTGCTAGCAGCCTTGGGACTAGCGGGGATGTGGAGACCCAGTACTTC. Its translation: CASSLGTSGDVETQYF.